This TCR beta chain was identified during a study of CD4 T cells in relation to SARS-CoV-2 and coronaviruses. Unexposed donor CD4+ T cells date from 2011-2018, before the COVID-19 pandemic. CD4+ T cells were isolated from the cells after more than 8 days of culture. The CDR3 consists of 14 residues. The data were produced by immunoSEQ multiplex PCR, yet TCRdb's version contains in-frame clones alone and is incomplete. The sample consists of about 24,000 clones, 65% to 80% of them appearing once. There are a few counts of this clone. No antigen is known for it. The source of this sequence is a human donor in good health. The sample consisted of CD4+ T cells from PBMCs, cultured in vitro. The chain links TRBV1 to TRBJ1-6. TRBV1 is recorded as a pseudogene. The DNA of the CDR3 is TGCACCAGCAGCCTGGAGGGGGTGGATTCACCCCTCCACTTT. Translating gives CTSSLEGVDSPLHF.